The next 24 T cell receptor beta chains were all read from a single sample in a study of blood T cell repertoires in COVID-19. Only in-frame clones appear in the TCRdb table, and some are missing; sequencing was by immunoSEQ multiplex PCR. The sample lists fewer than 250,000 clones, 84% occurring once. Sequencing was performed on PBMCs or T cells enriched from blood (not recorded which). The source of these receptors is a woman aged 30 to 39 who had been exposed to COVID-19.

The V and J genes are TRBV11-2 and TRBJ2-7; 7 nucleotides agree with TRBD1. In germline, CDR1 is SGHAT, CDR2 FQNNGV. This CDR3 has 14 residues. V lost 3 bases and J lost 3; bases outside the gene matches: 5. The CDR3 coding sequence is TGTGCCAGCAGCTTCAGGAACAGGGGCTACGAGCAGTACTTC. As protein: CASSFRNRGYEQYF. Complete variable domain (other parts from reference TRBV11-2 and TRBJ2-7): EAGVAQSPRYKIIEKRQSVAFWCNPISGHATLYWYQQILGQGPKLLIQFQNNGVVDDSQLPKDRFSAERLKGVDSTLKIQPAKLEDSAVYLCASSFRNRGYEQYFGPGTRLTVT.

The rearrangement joins TRBV5-1 to TRBJ1-2; a possible D gene is TRBD1 (5 bases). There are 13 residues in the CDR3. V was trimmed by 2 bases and J by 7 bases, leaving 12 bases between them. Germline V CDR1 and CDR2: SGHRS, YFSETQ. The CDR3 loop reads CASSFGQGGGYTF. CDR3 DNA sequence: TGCGCCAGCAGCTTCGGGCAGGGAGGTGGCTACACCTTC. Looking up the rest from reference TRBV5-1 and TRBJ1-2 gives the full variable domain: KAGVTQTPRYLIKTRGQQVTLSCSPISGHRSVSWYQQTPGQGLQFLFEYFSETQRNKGNFPGRFSGRQFSNSRSEMNVSTLELGDSALYLCASSFGQGGGYTFGSGTRLTVV.

This clone showed up just once. The genes are TRBV11-3 and TRBJ1-1; the D gene is possibly TRBD1 (6 bases). The V end lost 5 bases, the J end lost 11 bases, and 21 bases lay between the germline ends. CDR1 is SGHNT and CDR2 is YENEEA in the germline V gene. The CDR3 is 14 residues long. CDR3 amino acids: CASSPLLLGGAAFF. The CDR3 coding sequence is TGTGCCAGCAGCCCCCTCCTCCTCGGGGGGGCCGCTTTCTTT.

The sample holds one count of this clone. The V and J genes are TRBV7-7 and TRBJ2-3, with 7 bases aligning to TRBD2. Germline V CDR1 and CDR2: SSHAT, FNYEAQ (reference sequence). The CDR3 length is 15 residues. In nucleotides, the CDR3 is TGTGCTAGCGGCCCCTTGGGGGGGAGCACAGATACGCAGTATTTT. It translates to CASGPLGGSTDTQYF.

The CDR3 nucleotides are TGTGCCAGTAGTATAGATCTGAGCAGGTTCGCAGATACGCAGTATTTT. Translation gives CASSIDLSRFADTQYF. The chain has TRBV19 and TRBJ2-3; no clear D gene. V was cut by 0 bases and J by 4 bases, with 14 bases left in between. Germline V CDR1 and CDR2: LNHDA, SQIVND (reference sequence). The CDR3 is made up of 16 amino acids.

This chain uses TRBV5-6 with TRBJ1-1, with D possibly matching TRBD1 (5 bases). The V end was cut by 5 bases, the J end by 1 base, with 18 bases between. The germline V gene encodes CDR1 SGHDT and CDR2 YYEEEE. This CDR3 is built from 16 residues. CDR3 loop: CASSPRIGDTNTEAFF. In DNA form, the CDR3 reads TGTGCCAGCAGTCCTAGGATAGGGGATACGAACACTGAAGCTTTCTTT.

J is TRBJ2-3 and V is TRBV11-2; TRBD2 aligns across 7 bases. Looked up from germline, CDR1 is SGHAT and CDR2 is FQNNGV. The CDR3 has 16 residues. V dropped 6 bases and J dropped 4; count of bases not matched to a gene: 13. CDR3 region: CASRQLRGSSPDTQYF. DNA of the CDR3: TGTGCCAGCAGACAACTGCGGGGGTCCTCCCCAGATACGCAGTATTTT.

V gene TRBV19 combines with J gene TRBJ2-3, with D tentatively TRBD2 (6 bases). CDR1 and CDR2 from the germline V gene are LNHDA and SQIVND (reference sequence). CDR3 length: 13 residues. Deletions cut 3 bases from V and 5 bases from J, with 9 bases between. The CDR3 DNA follows: TGTGCCAGTAGTATCCGCGGGATAGATACGCAGTATTTT. As protein: CASSIRGIDTQYF.

The chain links TRBV27 to TRBJ1-6; TRBD1 matches 8 bases. The length of the CDR3 is 17 residues. Germline V gene lookup returns CDR1 MNHEY and CDR2 SMNVEV (reference sequence). The V segment lost 4 bases and the J segment 3 bases; nucleotides outside the gene matches: 8. CDR3 in amino acids: CASSSIRQGFYNSPLHF. DNA for the CDR3: TGTGCCAGCAGTTCTATCAGACAGGGGTTCTATAATTCACCCCTCCACTTT.

The J gene is TRBJ1-2, the V gene TRBV19, with 8 bases fitting TRBD1. This CDR3 has 14 amino acids. CDR1 is LNHDA, CDR2 SQIVND, per germline (reference sequence). V lost 3 bases, J lost 4 bases, and 4 bases stayed unmatched. Written as DNA, the CDR3 is TGTGCCAGTAGTATGGCAGGGGGCCCCTATGGCTACACCTTC. Translation: CASSMAGGPYGYTF.

This clone was observed a single time. This chain links TRBV7-3 with TRBJ1-6; TRBD1 matches 11 bases. Germline V gene data show CDR1 as SGHTA and CDR2 as FQGTGA. V trimming: 8 bases; J trimming: 9 bases; junction bases outside the gene matches: 3. The CDR3 extends over 13 amino acids. CDR3 DNA sequence: TGTGCCAGCGGGACAGGGGGATTTTCACCCCTCCACTTT. It codes for CASGTGGFSPLHF.

The rearrangement links TRBV4-3 to TRBJ1-1; possible D gene TRBD1, 6 bases. Deletions cut 2 bases from V and 4 bases from J, with 14 bases between. The V gene's germline CDR1 is LGHNA and CDR2 YSLEER. This CDR3 is built from 15 residues. In DNA form, the CDR3 reads TGCGCCAGCAGCCAACGATACTCAGGGGTCACTGAAGCTTTCTTT. It yields the protein CASSQRYSGVTEAFF.

The V call is TRBV11-2, the J call TRBJ2-5; 7 bases line up with TRBD1. The CDR3 consists of 14 residues. The germline V gene has CDR1 SGHAT and CDR2 FQNNGV. The V segment lost 5 bases and the J segment 5 bases; nucleotides outside the gene matches: 8. CDR3 loop: CASSRGTVVETQYF. CDR3 DNA: TGTGCCAGCAGCCGAGGGACAGTCGTGGAGACCCAGTACTTC. The complete variable domain, with remaining parts taken from reference TRBV11-2 and TRBJ2-5, reads EAGVAQSPRYKIIEKRQSVAFWCNPISGHATLYWYQQILGQGPKLLIQFQNNGVVDDSQLPKDRFSAERLKGVDSTLKIQPAKLEDSAVYLCASSRGTVVETQYFGPGTRLLVL.

The chain links TRBV3-1 (or the pseudogene TRBV3-2) to TRBJ1-2; the D is unclear. The CDR3 runs to 15 residues. Looked up from germline, CDR1 is LGHDT and CDR2 is YNNKEL (reference sequence). V was shortened by 2 bases and J by 1 base, with 11 bases between the two germline ends. The CDR3, as DNA: TGTGCCAGCAGCCAAATCCCACATGATAACTATGGCTACACCTTC. Protein sequence: CASSQIPHDNYGYTF.

This clone was detected once. The chain couples TRBV27 to TRBJ1-1; a possible D gene is TRBD1 (6 bases). Per germline, CDR1 MNHEY and CDR2 SMNVEV (reference sequence). V was pared by 6 bases and J by 3 bases, with 26 bases between. The CDR3 totals 18 residues. The CDR3 bases are TGTGCCAGCAGATCCCGTGGCAGGGGTGAATTTGAGGACACTGAAGCTTTCTTT. Its protein product is CASRSRGRGEFEDTEAFF.

The genes are TRBV13 and TRBJ1-1; 8 bases agree with TRBD1. The V segment lost 4 bases and the J segment 11 bases; nucleotides outside the gene matches: 3. Germline CDR1 reads PRHDT; CDR2 reads FYEKMQ (reference sequence). CDR3 length: 11 residues. CDR3 DNA: TGTGCCAGCAGCTCGGACAGGGATGCTTTCTTT. The encoded protein is CASSSDRDAFF.

This clone came up many times. This sequence joins TRBV23-1 and TRBJ2-7; no clear D gene. TRBV23-1 is filed as an ORF, its function uncertain. V was cut by 0 bases and J by 1 base, with 4 bases left in between. The CDR3 contains 13 residues. This CDR3 reads CASSQSQSYEQYF. CDR3 nucleotides: TGCGCCAGCAGTCAATCGCAGTCCTACGAGCAGTACTTC.

The rearrangement joins TRBV5-1 to TRBJ1-2; a weak D match, TRBD1 (5 bases). In germline, CDR1 is SGHRS, CDR2 YFSETQ. This CDR3 comprises 15 residues. V was clipped by 0 bases and J by 7 bases, with 16 bases between them. This CDR3 reads CASSLGLWGESGYTF. CDR3 DNA sequence: TGCGCCAGCAGCTTGGGTCTTTGGGGCGAGAGTGGCTACACCTTC.

The rearrangement links TRBV27 to TRBJ2-3; 9 bases line up with TRBD2. Trimming took 4 bases from V and 2 from J; bases not matched to a gene: 13. The CDR3 is made up of 18 amino acids. Germline CDR1 MNHEY, CDR2 SMNVEV (reference sequence). In DNA form, the CDR3 reads TGTGCCAGCAGTTCTGATGGGCCTAGCGGGGAGTTCACAGATACGCAGTATTTT. Protein: CASSSDGPSGEFTDTQYF.

The V and J genes are TRBV29-1 and TRBJ1-1; 8 bases are shared with TRBD1. The CDR3 covers 13 residues. Germline CDR1 is SQVTM and CDR2 is ANQGSEA. V lost 3 bases and J lost 5; bases outside the gene matches: 5. The CDR3: CSVDLTGGTEAFF. As DNA, the CDR3 is TGCAGCGTTGACCTAACAGGGGGGACTGAAGCTTTCTTT. The complete variable domain, with remaining parts taken from reference TRBV29-1 and TRBJ1-1, reads SAVISQKPSRDICQRGTSLTIQCQVDSQVTMMFWYRQQPGQSLTLIATANQGSEATYESGFVIDKFPISRPNLTFSTLTVSNMSPEDSSIYLCSVDLTGGTEAFFGQGTRLTVV.

The chain couples TRBV27 to TRBJ1-6; no reliable D call. V was shortened by 6 bases and J by 0 bases, with 15 bases between the two germline ends. The CDR3 extends over 17 amino acids. Germline V gives CDR1 MNHEY, CDR2 SMNVEV (reference sequence). As DNA, the CDR3 is TGTGCCAGCAGCCTGGACTTCTTGAGCTCCTATAATTCACCCCTCCACTTT. Translating it yields CASSLDFLSSYNSPLHF.

This rearrangement joins TRBV6-5 to TRBJ1-2; D is uncertain. Germline V gene data show CDR1 as MNHEY and CDR2 as SVGAGI. V was cut by 2 bases and J by 5 bases, with 18 bases left in between. This CDR3 contains 16 residues. CDR3 nucleotide sequence: TGTGCCAGCAGTTACGGTGGCGGCGGAGGAGAGTATGGCTACACCTTC. It translates to CASSYGGGGGEYGYTF.

The gene calls are TRBV27 and TRBJ2-2; TRBD2 aligns across 10 bases. The CDR3 has 15 amino acids. Germline trimming cut 5 bases from V and 1 base from J; bases unmatched to any gene: 1. Germline V gene lookup returns CDR1 MNHEY and CDR2 SMNVEV (reference sequence). CDR3 amino acids: CASSIAGGNTGELFF. CDR3 bases: TGTGCCAGCAGTATAGCGGGGGGGAACACCGGGGAGCTGTTTTTT.

The chain joins TRBV7-6 to TRBJ1-5; no clear D. CDR1 and CDR2 from the germline V gene are SGHVS and FNYEAQ. Trimming removed 1 base at V and 6 bases at J, with 7 bases between. The CDR3 has 13 amino acids. CDR3 residues: CASSLEPPQPQHF. The CDR3 DNA follows: TGTGCCAGCAGCTTAGAGCCCCCTCAGCCCCAGCATTTT. The full variable domain, with the rest looked up from reference TRBV7-6 and TRBJ1-5, is GAGVSQSPRYKVTKRGQDVALRCDPISGHVSLYWYRQALGQGPEFLTYFNYEAQQDKSGLPNDRFSAERPEGSISTLTIQRTEQRDSAMYRCASSLEPPQPQHFGDGTRLSIL.